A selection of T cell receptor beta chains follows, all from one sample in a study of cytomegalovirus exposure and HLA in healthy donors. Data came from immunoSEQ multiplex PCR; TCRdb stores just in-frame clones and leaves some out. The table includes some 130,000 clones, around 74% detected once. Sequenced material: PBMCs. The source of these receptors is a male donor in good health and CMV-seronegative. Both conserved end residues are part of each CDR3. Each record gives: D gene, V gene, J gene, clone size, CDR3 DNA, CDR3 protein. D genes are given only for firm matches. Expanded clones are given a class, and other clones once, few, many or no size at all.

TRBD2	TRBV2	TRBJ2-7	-	TGTGCCAGCAGTCGGGGGCGTACTAGCGGCTCCTACGAGCAGTACTTC	CASSRGRTSGSYEQYF
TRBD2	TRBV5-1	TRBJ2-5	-	TGCGCCAGCAGCCTAGGACTAGCGGGAGGGAGAGAGACCCAGTACTTC	CASSLGLAGGRETQYF
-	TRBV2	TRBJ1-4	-	TGTGCCGGGAGGGGTAGCGAAAAACTGTTTTTT	CAGRGSEKLFF
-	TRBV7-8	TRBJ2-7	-	TGTGCCAGCACCGCCCGAGGGCAGGGGCCTTACGAGCAGTACTTC	CASTARGQGPYEQYF
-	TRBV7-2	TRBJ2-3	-	TGTGCCAGCAGCCGTACTCCTAGCACAGATACGCAGTATTTT	CASSRTPSTDTQYF
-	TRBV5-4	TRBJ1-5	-	TGTGCCAGCAGCTTGGGAGGCCCGGGTGGGAATCAGCCCCAGCATTTT	CASSLGGPGGNQPQHF
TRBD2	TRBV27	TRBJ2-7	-	TGTGCCAGCAGTTTAGAGAGGACTAGCGGGATTGGGGTCGCCTACGAGCAGTACTTC	CASSLERTSGIGVAYEQYF
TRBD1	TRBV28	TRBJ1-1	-	TGTGCCAGCAGTTCCGGACAGGGGAGGGGCACTGAAGCTTTCTTT	CASSSGQGRGTEAFF
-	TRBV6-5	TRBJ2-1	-	TGTGCCAGCAGTTACTCGGCAGGGCTATACAATGAGCAGTTCTTC	CASSYSAGLYNEQFF
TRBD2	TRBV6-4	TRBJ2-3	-	TGTGCCAGCAGTGAGCGGACTAGTCCCGCAGATACGCAGTATTTT	CASSERTSPADTQYF
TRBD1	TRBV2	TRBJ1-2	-	TGTGCCAGCAGAGGGGACAGAATGATTAACTATGGCTACACCTTC	CASRGDRMINYGYTF
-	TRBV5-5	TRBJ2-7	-	TGTGCCAGCAGCTATAAGTTAGGGGCGGACGAGCAGTACTTC	CASSYKLGADEQYF
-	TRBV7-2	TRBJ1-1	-	TGTGCCAGCAGCTTAGAGTTGGGGGGGAGTCAGACTGAAGCTTTCTTT	CASSLELGGSQTEAFF
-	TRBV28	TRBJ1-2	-	TGTGCCAGCAGTACGAACCTCGGGGGGGCGCGTTGGGACCCCTCTGGCTACACCTTC	CASSTNLGGARWDPSGYTF
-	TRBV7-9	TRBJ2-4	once	TGTGCCAGCAGCCTTGTAGGGACACCCCCGGGAAACATTCAGTACTTC	CASSLVGTPPGNIQYF
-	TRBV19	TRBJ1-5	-	TGTGCCAGTAATCCCTCCGGGGGTAATCAGCCCCAGCATTTT	CASNPSGGNQPQHF
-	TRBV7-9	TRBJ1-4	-	TGTGCCAGCAGCTTTGATCCGGAGAAACTGTTTTTT	CASSFDPEKLFF
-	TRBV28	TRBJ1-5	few	TGTGCCAGCAGTCTCCCAGGGAGCAATCAGCCCCAGCATTTT	CASSLPGSNQPQHF
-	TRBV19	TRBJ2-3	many	TGTGCCAGTAGTATGGCGGGCACAGATACGCAGTATTTT	CASSMAGTDTQYF
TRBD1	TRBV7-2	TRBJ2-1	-	TGTGCCAGCAGCGTACCGCGGTGGGGGGGACAGGGGCGTAATGAGCAGTTCTTC	CASSVPRWGGQGRNEQFF